This TCR beta chain was recovered during a study of cytomegalovirus exposure and HLA in healthy donors. Despite likely unrecorded immune exposures, the donors were nominally healthy at the time of sampling. Primers for the PCR totalled 60 Vbeta and 13 Jbeta. Here immunoSEQ multiplex PCR was the method, and the copy in TCRdb shows in-frame clones only, minus some. This table has fewer than 200,000 clones, approximately 79% appearing once. A note on this clone: What it binds is unknown.

Study observations and caveats: High sensitivity and specificity were reportedly achieved when the classifier diagnosed cytomegalovirus status. Earlier analysis looked at TCR beta V segments, and most were productive about 90% or about 30% of the time.

CDR3 length: 14 amino acids. The V gene end was trimmed by 10 bases and the J gene end by 7 bases; junction bases not matched to a gene: 9. Looked up from germline, CDR1 is LNHDA and CDR2 is SQIVND (reference sequence). The sequenced sample was PBMCs. The V and J genes are TRBV19 and TRBJ2-2; TRBD1 agrees at 10 bases. This receptor was identified in a woman between 40 and 55 years old in good health and CMV-seronegative. For the CDR3, the DNA is TGTGCCACCTGGGGGACAGGGGACGGCGGGGAGCTGTTTTTT. Translated, it gives CATWGTGDGGELFF.